A selection of T cell receptor beta chains follows, all from one sample in a study of T cells in Graves' hyperthyroidism and ophthalmopathy. Using its own MiXCR run on the multiplex PCR reads, TCRdb lists one record per CDR3 protein. The sample shows 460,000 or so distinct CDR3 sequences, approximately 14% of them seen only once. Sample: blood. Receptors originate from a woman aged 18-35 years with Graves' hyperthyroidism. Both conserved end residues are part of each CDR3. Each record gives: V gene, clone size, J gene, D gene, CDR3 DNA, CDR3 protein. D genes are given only for firm matches. Size is stated for part of the rows, as once, few or many counts, or as a class when the clone is expanded.

v_gene: TRBV29-1; abundance: few; j_gene: TRBJ2-5; d_gene: NA; CDR3nt: TGCAGCGCGGGGTCGGTTACGGAGACCCAGTACTTC; CDR3aa: CSAGSVTETQYF
v_gene: TRBV7-9; abundance: NA; j_gene: TRBJ1-4; d_gene: NA; CDR3nt: TGTGCCAGCAGCCCCTCGGTGGTCCTCGGTGAAAAACTGTTTTTT; CDR3aa: CASSPSVVLGEKLFF
v_gene: TRBV2; abundance: many; j_gene: TRBJ1-5; d_gene: TRBD1; CDR3nt: TGTGCCAGCAACGGACAGGGAAATAGCAATCAGCCCCAGCATTTT; CDR3aa: CASNGQGNSNQPQHF
v_gene: TRBV29-1; abundance: many; j_gene: TRBJ1-1; d_gene: NA; CDR3nt: TGCAGCGTTATAGGGAACACTGAAGCTTTCTTT; CDR3aa: CSVIGNTEAFF
v_gene: TRBV12-3/TRBV12-4; abundance: many; j_gene: TRBJ2-1; d_gene: TRBD2; CDR3nt: TGTGCCAGCAGTCTAACTAGCGGGGGCTACAATGAGCAGTTCTTC; CDR3aa: CASSLTSGGYNEQFF
v_gene: TRBV19; abundance: NA; j_gene: TRBJ1-5; d_gene: TRBD1; CDR3nt: TGTGCCAGTAGTCCCGGGACAGGGTTGAGTCAGCCCCAGCATTTT; CDR3aa: CASSPGTGLSQPQHF
v_gene: TRBV18; abundance: many; j_gene: TRBJ2-4; d_gene: NA; CDR3nt: TGTGCCAGCTCACTCGAGCGAACTCTAGCCAAAAACATTCAGTACTTC; CDR3aa: CASSLERTLAKNIQYF
v_gene: TRBV5-1; abundance: NA; j_gene: TRBJ1-1; d_gene: NA; CDR3nt: TGCGCCAGCACCCCCGGGACGGAGTTTGGCACTGAAGCTTTCTTT; CDR3aa: CASTPGTEFGTEAFF
v_gene: TRBV20-1; abundance: many; j_gene: TRBJ1-2; d_gene: TRBD1; CDR3nt: TGCAGTGCTAGTGGGACAGGGGAATATGGCTACACCTTC; CDR3aa: CSASGTGEYGYTF
v_gene: TRBV19; abundance: few; j_gene: TRBJ2-3; d_gene: TRBD2; CDR3nt: TGTGCCAGTAGTGAGGTCCTAGCGGGAACTAATTTAAACACAGATACGCAGTATTTT; CDR3aa: CASSEVLAGTNLNTDTQYF